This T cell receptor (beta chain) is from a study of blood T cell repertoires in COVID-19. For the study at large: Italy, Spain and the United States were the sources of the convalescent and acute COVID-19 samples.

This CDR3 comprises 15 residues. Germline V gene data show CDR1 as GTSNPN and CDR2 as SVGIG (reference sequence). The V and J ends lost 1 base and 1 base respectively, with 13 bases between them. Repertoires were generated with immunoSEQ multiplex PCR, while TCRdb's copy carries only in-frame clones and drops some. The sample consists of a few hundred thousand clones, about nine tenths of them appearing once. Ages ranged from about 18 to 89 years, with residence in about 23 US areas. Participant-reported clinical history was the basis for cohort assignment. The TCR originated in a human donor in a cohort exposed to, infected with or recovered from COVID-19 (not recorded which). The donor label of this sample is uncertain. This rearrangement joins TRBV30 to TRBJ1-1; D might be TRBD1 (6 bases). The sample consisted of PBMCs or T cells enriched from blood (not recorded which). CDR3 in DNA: TGTGCCTGGAGTGCCTCGGGACACCCGAACACTGAAGCTTTCTTT. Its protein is CAWSASGHPNTEAFF.